This is a list of T cell receptor beta chains from one sample in a study of T-cell memory formation after mild COVID-19. TCRdb independently ran MiXCR on the 5' RACE reads; one entry per CDR3 protein. The data hold over 250,000 distinct CDR3 sequences, with more than 15% observed a single time. Sequencing was carried out using PBMCs or a T cell subset sorted from them (not recorded which). The source is a man younger than 35 who had mild COVID-19 (a few samples of this study predate the infection). Cell type and time point are not known. CDR3s include the opening cysteine and the closing phenylalanine or tryptophan. The D gene is left open where the match is weak. Clone size appears in some rows only: once, few, many, or a class for an expanded clone.

TRBJ1-1 | few | TRBV5-1 | - | TGCGCCAGCAGGATAGAGGGGGGTCCTGAAGCTTTCTTT | CASRIEGGPEAFF
TRBJ1-1 | - | TRBV20-1 | - | TGCAGTGCTAAGGATGCGACCGTGAACACTGAAGCTTTCTTT | CSAKDATVNTEAFF
TRBJ1-2 | many | TRBV12-3/TRBV12-4 | - | TGTGCCAGCAGTTTGCGGAGGGGCTATGGCTACACCTTC | CASSLRRGYGYTF
TRBJ2-7 | few | TRBV4-3 | - | TGCGCCAGCAGCCAGGGACTGAACTCCTACGAGCAGTACTTC | CASSQGLNSYEQYF
TRBJ1-2 | few | TRBV5-1 | TRBD1 | TGCGCCAGCAGCTTCGGGGACAGAAACTATGGCTACACCTTC | CASSFGDRNYGYTF
TRBJ1-5 | - | TRBV2 | - | TGTGCCAGTAAACAGGGTAGGGGCAATCAGCCCCAGCATTTT | CASKQGRGNQPQHF
TRBJ2-3 | few | TRBV20-1 | - | TGCAGTGCACCCCGGAGGGGGGGCTTAGAGCCGCAGTATTTT | CSAPRRGGLEPQYF
TRBJ1-1 | few | TRBV6-6 | - | TGTGCCAGCAGTAGGGGGGGCGAAGGGATGAACACTGAAGCTTTCTTT | CASSRGGEGMNTEAFF
TRBJ2-5 | - | TRBV5-1 | - | TGCGCCAGCAGCTCCCTACCTGGGGTGGGAACCCAGTACTTC | CASSSLPGVGTQYF
TRBJ2-3 | few | TRBV7-2 | TRBD2 | TGTGCCAGCAGCTTAGATCGGCGGGGGGTCAAAGATACGCAGTATTTT | CASSLDRRGVKDTQYF
TRBJ1-2 | - | TRBV27 | TRBD1 | TGTGCCAGCAGTAGCGACAGGGGGAACTATGGCTACACCTTC | CASSSDRGNYGYTF
TRBJ2-1 | - | TRBV20-1 | TRBD2 | TGCAGTGCTTTCGGGACTAGCCCCTACAATGAGCAGTTCTTC | CSAFGTSPYNEQFF
TRBJ2-1 | few | TRBV3-2 | - | TGTGCCAGCAGCCAAGATGCCCAAACCGGGAAACTGAAGGTAGATGAGCAGTTCTTC | CASSQDAQTGKLKVDEQFF
TRBJ2-1 | few | TRBV10-1 | TRBD2 | TGCGCCAGCAGTGAGGCGCCCTTTCCGGGACTAGCGGCCTACAATGAGCAGTTCTTC | CASSEAPFPGLAAYNEQFF
TRBJ2-3 | few | TRBV7-2 | - | TGTGCCAGCAGCTTCCTAGTCGCAGATACGCAGTATTTT | CASSFLVADTQYF
TRBJ2-2 | - | TRBV7-8 | TRBD1 | TGTGCCAGCAGCACCTGGGACAGGGGGCGCCCCGGGGAGCTGTTTTTT | CASSTWDRGRPGELFF
TRBJ2-7 | - | TRBV30 | TRBD1 | TGTGCCTGGGCTGGGACAGGGACCTACGAGCAGTACTTC | CAWAGTGTYEQYF
TRBJ1-5 | few | TRBV12-3/TRBV12-4 | - | TGTGCCAGCAGCCCGACCAGGGAAGGCAATCAGCCCCAGCATTTT | CASSPTREGNQPQHF
TRBJ2-7 | - | TRBV6-2/TRBV6-3 | - | TGTGCCAGCAGCCTGAGAAACTACGAGCAGTACTTC | CASSLRNYEQYF
TRBJ1-4 | few | TRBV29-1 | - | TGCAGCGGCTTCCCTGGGGGAGGGCGAAATGAAAAACTGTTTTTT | CSGFPGGGRNEKLFF